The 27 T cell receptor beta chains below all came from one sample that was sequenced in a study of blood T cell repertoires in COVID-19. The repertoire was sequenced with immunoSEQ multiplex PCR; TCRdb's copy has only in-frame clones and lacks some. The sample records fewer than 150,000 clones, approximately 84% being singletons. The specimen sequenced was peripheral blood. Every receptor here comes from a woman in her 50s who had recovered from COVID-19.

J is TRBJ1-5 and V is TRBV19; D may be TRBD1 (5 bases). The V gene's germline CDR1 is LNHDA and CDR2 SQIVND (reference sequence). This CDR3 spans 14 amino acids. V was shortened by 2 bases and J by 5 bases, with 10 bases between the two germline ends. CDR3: CASSIRGRDQPQHF. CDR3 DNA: TGTGCCAGTAGTATAAGGGGAAGGGATCAGCCCCAGCATTTT.

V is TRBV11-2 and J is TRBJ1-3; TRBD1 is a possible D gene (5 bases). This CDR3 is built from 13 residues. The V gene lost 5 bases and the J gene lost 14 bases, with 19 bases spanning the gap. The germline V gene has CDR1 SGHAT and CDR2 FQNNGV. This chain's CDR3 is CASSPGHSPKVYF. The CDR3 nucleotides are TGTGCCAGCAGCCCCGGACATTCTCCGAAAGTATATTTT.

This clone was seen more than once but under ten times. The CDR3 loop is CASSRKGAGGQPDTQYF. The DNA for the CDR3 is TGTGCCAGCAGCCGGAAGGGAGCGGGGGGGCAGCCAGATACGCAGTATTTT. The chain couples TRBV7-8 to TRBJ2-3; the match to TRBD2 covers 10 bases. This CDR3 is built from 17 residues. Trimming at V came to 5 bases and at J to 4 bases, leaving 12 bases not matched to a gene. Germline-derived CDR1 and CDR2 are SGHVS and FQNEAQ.

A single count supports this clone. The CDR3 reads CASSEAGHSRYGYTF. The CDR3 nucleotides are TGTGCCAGCAGTGAAGCTGGTCACAGCCGCTATGGCTACACCTTC. V usage is TRBV6-1 and J usage is TRBJ1-2, with D hard to call. Per the germline V gene, CDR1 is MNHNS and CDR2 is SASEGT. V lost 0 bases and J lost 4, with 12 bases in between. The CDR3 has 15 residues.

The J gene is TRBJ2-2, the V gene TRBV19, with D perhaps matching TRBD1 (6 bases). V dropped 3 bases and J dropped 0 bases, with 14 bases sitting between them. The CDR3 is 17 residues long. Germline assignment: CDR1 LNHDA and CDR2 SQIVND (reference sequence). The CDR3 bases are TGTGCCAGTAGTATCTTATGGGGGCCTTCGAACACCGGGGAGCTGTTTTTT. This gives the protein CASSILWGPSNTGELFF.

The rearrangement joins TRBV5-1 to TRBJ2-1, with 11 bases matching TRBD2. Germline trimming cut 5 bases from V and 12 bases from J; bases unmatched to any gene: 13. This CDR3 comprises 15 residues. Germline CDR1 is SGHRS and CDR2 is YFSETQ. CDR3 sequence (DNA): TGCGCCAGCAGTTCCGGGACTAGCGGAACATTAGTGCAGTTCTTC. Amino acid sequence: CASSSGTSGTLVQFF.

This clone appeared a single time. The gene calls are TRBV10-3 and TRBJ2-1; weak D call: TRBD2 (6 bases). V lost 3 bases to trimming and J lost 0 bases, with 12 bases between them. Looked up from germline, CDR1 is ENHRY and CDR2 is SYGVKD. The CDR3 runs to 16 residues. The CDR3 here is CAISDPAGSSYNEQFF. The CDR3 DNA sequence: TGTGCCATCAGTGACCCTGCGGGGAGCTCCTACAATGAGCAGTTCTTC.

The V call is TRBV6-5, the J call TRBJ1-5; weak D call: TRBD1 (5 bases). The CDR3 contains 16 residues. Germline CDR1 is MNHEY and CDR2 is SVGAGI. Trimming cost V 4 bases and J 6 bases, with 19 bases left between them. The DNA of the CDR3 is TGTGCCAGCAGTTCCCTGTCGAGCGGCGGGGGTCAGCCCCAGCATTTT. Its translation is CASSSLSSGGGQPQHF.

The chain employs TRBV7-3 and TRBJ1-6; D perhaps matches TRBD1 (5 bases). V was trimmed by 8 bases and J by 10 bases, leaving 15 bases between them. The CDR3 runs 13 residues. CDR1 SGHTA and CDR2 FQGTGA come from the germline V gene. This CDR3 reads CASARGVGSPLHF. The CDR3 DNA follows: TGTGCCAGCGCTCGGGGGGTAGGCTCACCCCTCCACTTT.

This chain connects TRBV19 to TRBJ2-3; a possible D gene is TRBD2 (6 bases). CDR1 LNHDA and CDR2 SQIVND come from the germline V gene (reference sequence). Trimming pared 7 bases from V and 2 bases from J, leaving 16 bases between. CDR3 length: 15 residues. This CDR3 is CASNLARGTTDTQYF. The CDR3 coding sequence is TGTGCCAGTAACCTAGCGCGAGGTACCACAGATACGCAGTATTTT.

CDR3 in DNA: TGTGCCAGCAGCTGGGATCAGGGGTCGCGGAATGAGCAGTTCTTC. This translates into CASSWDQGSRNEQFF. The chain uses TRBV11-3 and TRBJ2-1, with a possible D match to TRBD1 (6 bases). The CDR3 has 15 amino acids. Trimming stripped 4 bases from V and 7 bases from J, with 17 bases between. CDR1 SGHNT and CDR2 YENEEA come from the germline V gene.

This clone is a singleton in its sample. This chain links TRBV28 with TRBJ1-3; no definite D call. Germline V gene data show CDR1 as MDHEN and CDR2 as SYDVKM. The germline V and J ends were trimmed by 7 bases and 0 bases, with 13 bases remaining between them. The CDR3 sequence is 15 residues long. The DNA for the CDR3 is TGTGCCAGCATGTGGGCCACCACCTCTGGAAACACCATATATTTT. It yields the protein CASMWATTSGNTIYF.

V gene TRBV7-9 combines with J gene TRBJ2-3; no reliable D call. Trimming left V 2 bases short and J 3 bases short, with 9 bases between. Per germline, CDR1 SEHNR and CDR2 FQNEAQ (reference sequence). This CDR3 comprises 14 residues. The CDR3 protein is CASSLTSRTDTQYF. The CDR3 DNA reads TGTGCCAGCAGCTTAACGTCTCGGACAGATACGCAGTATTTT.

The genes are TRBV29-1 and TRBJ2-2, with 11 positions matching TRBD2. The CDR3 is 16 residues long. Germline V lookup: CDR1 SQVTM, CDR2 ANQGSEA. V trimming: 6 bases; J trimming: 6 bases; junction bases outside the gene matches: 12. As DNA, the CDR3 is TGCAGCGTACCGGGAGTAGCGGGAGGGCCCGCCGGGGAGCTGTTTTTT. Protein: CSVPGVAGGPAGELFF.

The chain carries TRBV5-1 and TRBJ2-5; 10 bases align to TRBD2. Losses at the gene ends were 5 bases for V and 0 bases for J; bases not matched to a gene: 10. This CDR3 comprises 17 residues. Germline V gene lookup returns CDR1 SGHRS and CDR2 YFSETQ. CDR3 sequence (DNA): TGCGCCAGCAGGCGTGGACTAGCGGCCTTGTACCAAGAGACCCAGTACTTC. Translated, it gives CASRRGLAALYQETQYF.

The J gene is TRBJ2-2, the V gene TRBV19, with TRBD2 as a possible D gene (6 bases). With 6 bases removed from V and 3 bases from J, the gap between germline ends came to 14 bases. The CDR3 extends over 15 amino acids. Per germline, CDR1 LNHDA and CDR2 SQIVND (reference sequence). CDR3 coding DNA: TGTGCCAGTAGACTCGGGAGCGTGTACACCGGGGAGCTGTTTTTT. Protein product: CASRLGSVYTGELFF.

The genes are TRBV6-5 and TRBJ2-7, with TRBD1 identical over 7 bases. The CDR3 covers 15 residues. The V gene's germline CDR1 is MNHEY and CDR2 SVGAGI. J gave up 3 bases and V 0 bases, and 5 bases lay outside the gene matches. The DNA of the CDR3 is TGTGCCAGCAGTTACTCGGGACAGTTAGACTACGAGCAGTACTTC. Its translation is CASSYSGQLDYEQYF.

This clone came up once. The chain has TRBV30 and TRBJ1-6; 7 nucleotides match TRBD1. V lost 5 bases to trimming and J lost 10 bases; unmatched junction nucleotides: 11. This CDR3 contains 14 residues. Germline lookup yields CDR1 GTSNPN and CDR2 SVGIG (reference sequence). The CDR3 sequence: CAWALTGVDSPLHF. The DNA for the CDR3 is TGTGCCTGGGCGCTTACAGGGGTTGACTCACCCCTCCACTTT.

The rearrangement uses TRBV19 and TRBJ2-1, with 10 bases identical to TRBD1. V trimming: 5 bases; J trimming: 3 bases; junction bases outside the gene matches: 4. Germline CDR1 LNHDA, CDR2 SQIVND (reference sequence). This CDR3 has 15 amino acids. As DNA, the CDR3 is TGTGCCAGTAGTGACCGGGACAGGGGCTACAATGAGCAGTTCTTC. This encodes CASSDRDRGYNEQFF. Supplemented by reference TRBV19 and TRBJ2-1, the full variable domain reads DGGITQSPKYLFRKEGQNVTLSCEQNLNHDAMYWYRQDPGQGLRLIYYSQIVNDFQKGDIAEGYSVSREKKESFPLTVTSAQKNPTAFYLCASSDRDRGYNEQFFGPGTRLTVL.

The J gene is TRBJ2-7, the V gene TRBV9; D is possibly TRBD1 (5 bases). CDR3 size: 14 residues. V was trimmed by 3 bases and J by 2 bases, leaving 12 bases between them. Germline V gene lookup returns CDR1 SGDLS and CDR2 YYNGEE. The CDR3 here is CASSDGAETYEQYF. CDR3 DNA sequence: TGTGCCAGCAGCGATGGGGCGGAAACCTACGAGCAGTACTTC.

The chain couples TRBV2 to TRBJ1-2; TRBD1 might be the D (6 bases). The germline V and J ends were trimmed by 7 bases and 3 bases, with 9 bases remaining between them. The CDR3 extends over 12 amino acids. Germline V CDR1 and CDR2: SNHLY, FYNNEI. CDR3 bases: TGTGCCAGCAACCAGGGGTACTATGGCTACACCTTC. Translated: CASNQGYYGYTF.

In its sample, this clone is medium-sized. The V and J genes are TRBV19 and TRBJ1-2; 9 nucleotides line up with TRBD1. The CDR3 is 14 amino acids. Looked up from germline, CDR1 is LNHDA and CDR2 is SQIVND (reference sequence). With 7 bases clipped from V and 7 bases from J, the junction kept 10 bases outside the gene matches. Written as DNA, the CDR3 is TGTGCCAGTAAGCTGGCCCCGACAGGGGGTGGCTACACCTTC. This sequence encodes CASKLAPTGGGYTF.

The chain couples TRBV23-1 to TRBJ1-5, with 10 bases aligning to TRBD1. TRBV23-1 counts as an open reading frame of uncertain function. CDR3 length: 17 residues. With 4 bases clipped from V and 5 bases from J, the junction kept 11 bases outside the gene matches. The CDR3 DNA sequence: TGCGCCAGCAGTCCCCCCAAGACCGGGACAGGGGATCAGCCCCAGCATTTT. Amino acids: CASSPPKTGTGDQPQHF.

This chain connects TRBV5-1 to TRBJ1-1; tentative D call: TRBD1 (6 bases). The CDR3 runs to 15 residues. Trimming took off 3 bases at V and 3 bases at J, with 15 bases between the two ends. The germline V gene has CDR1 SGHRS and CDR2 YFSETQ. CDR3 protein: CASSSRGLVDTEAFF. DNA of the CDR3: TGCGCCAGCAGCTCGAGGGGGTTGGTGGACACTGAAGCTTTCTTT.

The CDR3 spells CASSLHGTSGTDTQYF. In DNA form, the CDR3 reads TGTGCCAGCAGCCTCCACGGGACTAGCGGTACAGATACGCAGTATTTT. The rearrangement links TRBV6-2 or TRBV6-3 to TRBJ2-3, with TRBD2 identical over 11 bases. V lost 6 bases to trimming and J lost 3 bases; unmatched junction nucleotides: 8. CDR1 is MNHEY and CDR2 is SVGEGT in the germline V gene. The CDR3 has 16 residues.

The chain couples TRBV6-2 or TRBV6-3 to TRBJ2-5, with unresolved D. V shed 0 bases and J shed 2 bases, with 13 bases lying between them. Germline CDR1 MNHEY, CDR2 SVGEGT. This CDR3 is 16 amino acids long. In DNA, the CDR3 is TGTGCCAGCAGTTACTCAGCCTTCGCTCCACAAGAGACCCAGTACTTC. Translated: CASSYSAFAPQETQYF.

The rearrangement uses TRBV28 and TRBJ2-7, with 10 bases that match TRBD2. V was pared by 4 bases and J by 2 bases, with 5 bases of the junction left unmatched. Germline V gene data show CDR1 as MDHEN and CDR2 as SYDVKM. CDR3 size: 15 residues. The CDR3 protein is CASSYSGRPPYEQYF. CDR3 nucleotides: TGTGCCAGCAGTTATAGCGGGAGGCCCCCCTACGAGCAGTACTTC.